This TCR beta chain came from a study of blood T cell repertoires in COVID-19. Germline assignment: CDR1 SGHRS and CDR2 YFSETQ. V gave up 4 bases and J gave up 3 bases; unmatched junction bases: 8. The CDR3 covers 16 residues. TCRdb's table, derived via immunoSEQ multiplex PCR, lists solely in-frame clones and lacks some. The sample records hundreds of thousands of clones, about 87% being singletons. This TCR derives from a woman under 40 with COVID-19, enrolled during active disease. The specimen sequenced was peripheral blood. This chain uses TRBV5-1 with TRBJ2-5; the match to TRBD2 covers 11 bases. The CDR3 DNA is TGCGCCAGCAGCGACAATAGCGGGGGGGCCAAAGAGACCCAGTACTTC. Protein: CASSDNSGGAKETQYF.